The 10 T cell receptor beta chains below were found in one sample sequenced in a study of early T cells in non-severe SARS-CoV-2 infection. Each CDR3 protein is one row after TCRdb ran MiXCR on the 5' RACE reads. The sample consists of around 57,000 distinct CDR3 sequences, under 14% of them appearing once. The sequenced sample consisted of whole blood. Receptors originate from an adult who was a healthcare worker with PCR-confirmed SARS-CoV-2 infection or an uninfected control (not recorded which).

This clonotype was detected ten times or more. The rearrangement joins TRBV12-3 or TRBV12-4 to TRBJ1-3; tentative D call: TRBD1 (5 bases). This CDR3 has 14 residues. V was trimmed by 6 bases and J by 0 bases, leaving 9 bases between them. The CDR3 region is CASRKQVSGNTIYF. Written as DNA, the CDR3 is TGTGCCAGCAGGAAACAGGTCTCTGGAAACACCATATATTTT.

The sample holds many counts of this clonotype. The chain couples TRBV7-9 to TRBJ1-1; 8 nucleotides agree with TRBD1. The junction had 5 bases not matched to a gene; V was cut back by 6 bases and J by 5 bases. Germline CDR1 and CDR2: SEHNR and FQNEAQ (reference sequence). The CDR3 spans 13 residues. Here the CDR3 DNA reads TGTGCCAGCAGGGACAGGGATTGGACTGAAGCTTTCTTT. It translates to CASRDRDWTEAFF.

This clonotype was detected ten times or more. The chain has TRBV3-1 and TRBJ2-7; 8 nucleotides agree with TRBD1. In germline, CDR1 is LGHDT, CDR2 YNNKEL (reference sequence). V was pared by 4 bases and J by 0 bases, with 2 bases of the junction left unmatched. CDR3 size: 14 residues. The CDR3 here is CASSRQGSSYEQYF. In DNA, the CDR3 is TGTGCCAGCAGCCGACAGGGGAGCTCCTACGAGCAGTACTTC.

The rearrangement links TRBV5-1 to TRBJ1-1; D uncertain. Trimming removed 5 bases from V and 3 bases from J, with 8 bases in between. The length of the CDR3 is 12 residues. Germline V gives CDR1 SGHRS, CDR2 YFSETQ. DNA for the CDR3: TGCGCCAGCAGTAGGTTGGACACTGAAGCTTTCTTT. Its translation: CASSRLDTEAFF.

This clonotype was counted ten times or more. The chain uses TRBV6-6 and TRBJ1-3, with TRBD1 matching 8 bases. V shed 4 bases, J shed 2 bases, and the junction held 1 base outside the gene matches. CDR3 length: 14 residues. Germline-derived CDR1 and CDR2 are MNHNY and SVGAGI (reference sequence). The CDR3 bases are TGTGCCAGCAGTTCGGACAGGGCTGGAAACACCATATATTTT. Its translation is CASSSDRAGNTIYF.

About this clonotype: One base away lies a much larger clone, so this may be a sequencing read error. The CDR3 nucleotides read TGTGCCAGCTCACTACCGGGACAAACCTACGAGCAGTACTTC. Its protein is CASSLPGQTYEQYF. The chain uses TRBV18 and TRBJ2-7; the D gene is possibly TRBD1 (6 bases). V lost 4 bases and J lost 2, with 12 bases in between. CDR3 length equals 14 residues. The germline V gene encodes CDR1 KGHSH and CDR2 LQKENI.

The table lists this clonotype with many counts. The CDR3 DNA reads TGCAGCGTTGGACGGGGGTCGGCCTACAATGAGCAGTTCTTC. Protein sequence: CSVGRGSAYNEQFF. This chain joins TRBV29-1 and TRBJ2-1; a weak D match, TRBD2 (6 bases). Deletions cut 4 bases from V and 2 bases from J, with 12 bases between. Germline CDR1 SQVTM, CDR2 ANQGSEA. The CDR3 length is 14 residues.

This clonotype was found many times. This chain links TRBV6-6 with TRBJ2-3; D remains ambiguous. The CDR3 contains 13 residues. Trimming pared 8 bases from V and 2 bases from J, leaving 11 bases between. From germline, CDR1 is MNHNY and CDR2 SVGAGI (reference sequence). The CDR3 loop is CASRLLPTDTQYF. The DNA of the CDR3 is TGTGCCAGCCGGTTGCTACCCACAGATACGCAGTATTTT.

This clonotype showed up just a few times. The junction and the germline gene differ at one end; a read error may be behind it. This sequence joins TRBV7-7 and TRBJ2-3; TRBD1 agrees at 7 bases. This CDR3 is 16 amino acids long. Germline lookup yields CDR1 SSHAT and CDR2 FNYEAQ (reference sequence). CDR3 nucleotide sequence: TGTGCTAGCAGCCCAGGGGGACAAGCTTTCACAGATACGCAGTATTTT. It yields the protein CASSPGGQAFTDTQYF. Filled out from reference TRBV7-7 and TRBJ2-3, the complete variable domain reads GAGVSQSPRYKVTKRGQDVTLRCDPISSHATLYWYQQALGQGPEFLTYFNYEAQPDKSGLPSDRFSAERPEGSISTLTIQRTEQRDSAMYRCASSPGGQAFTDTQYFGPGTRLTVL.

This rearrangement joins TRBV6-6 to TRBJ2-7, with D tentatively TRBD1 (6 bases). V was trimmed by 3 bases and J by 2 bases, leaving 8 bases between them. This CDR3 is built from 13 residues. Per germline, CDR1 MNHNY and CDR2 SVGAGI (reference sequence). The CDR3 sequence: CASSYGQTYEQYF. For the CDR3, the DNA is TGTGCCAGCAGTTATGGACAGACCTACGAGCAGTACTTC.